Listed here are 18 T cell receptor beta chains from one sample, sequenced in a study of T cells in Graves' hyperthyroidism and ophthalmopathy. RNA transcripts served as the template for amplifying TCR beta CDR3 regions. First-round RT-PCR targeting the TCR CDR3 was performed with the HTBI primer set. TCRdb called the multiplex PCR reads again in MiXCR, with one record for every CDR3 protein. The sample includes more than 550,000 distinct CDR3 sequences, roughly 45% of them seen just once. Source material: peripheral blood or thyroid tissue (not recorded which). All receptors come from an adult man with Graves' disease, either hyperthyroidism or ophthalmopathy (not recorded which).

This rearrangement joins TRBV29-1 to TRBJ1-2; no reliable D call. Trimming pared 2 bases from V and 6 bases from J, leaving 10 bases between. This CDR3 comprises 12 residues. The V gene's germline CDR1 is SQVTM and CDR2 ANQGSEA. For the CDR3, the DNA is TGCAGCGTTGAACAGTCAGGAGATGGCTACACCTTC. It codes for CSVEQSGDGYTF. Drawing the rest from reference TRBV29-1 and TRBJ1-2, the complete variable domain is SAVISQKPSRDICQRGTSLTIQCQVDSQVTMMFWYRQQPGQSLTLIATANQGSEATYESGFVIDKFPISRPNLTFSTLTVSNMSPEDSSIYLCSVEQSGDGYTFGSGTRLTVV.

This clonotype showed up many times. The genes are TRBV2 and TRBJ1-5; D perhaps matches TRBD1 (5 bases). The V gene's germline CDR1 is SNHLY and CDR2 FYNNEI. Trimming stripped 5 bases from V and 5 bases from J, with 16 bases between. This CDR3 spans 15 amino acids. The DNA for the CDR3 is TGTGCCAGCAGTTACGGACACGGGGGAGATCAGCCCCAGCATTTT. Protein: CASSYGHGGDQPQHF.

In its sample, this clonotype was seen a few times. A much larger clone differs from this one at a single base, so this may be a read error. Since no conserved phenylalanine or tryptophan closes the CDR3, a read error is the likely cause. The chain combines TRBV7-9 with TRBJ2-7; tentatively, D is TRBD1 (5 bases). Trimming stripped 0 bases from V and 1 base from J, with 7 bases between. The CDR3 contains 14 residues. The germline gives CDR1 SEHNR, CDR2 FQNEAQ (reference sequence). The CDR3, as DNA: TGTGCCAGCAGCTTAGCGGGGCTATCCTACGAGCAGTACCTC. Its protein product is CASSLAGLSYEQYL.

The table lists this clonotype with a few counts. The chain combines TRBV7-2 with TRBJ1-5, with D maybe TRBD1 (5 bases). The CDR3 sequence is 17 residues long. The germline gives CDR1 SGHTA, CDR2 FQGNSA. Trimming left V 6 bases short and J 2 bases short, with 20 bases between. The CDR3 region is CASSYVSGPGGNQPQHF. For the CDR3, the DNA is TGTGCCAGCAGTTACGTGTCGGGGCCCGGGGGCAATCAGCCCCAGCATTTT. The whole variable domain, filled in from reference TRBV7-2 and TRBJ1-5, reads GAGVSQSPSNKVTEKGKDVELRCDPISGHTALYWYRQSLGQGLEFLIYFQGNSAPDKSGLPSDRFSAERTGGSVSTLTIQRTQQEDSAVYLCASSYVSGPGGNQPQHFGDGTRLSIL.

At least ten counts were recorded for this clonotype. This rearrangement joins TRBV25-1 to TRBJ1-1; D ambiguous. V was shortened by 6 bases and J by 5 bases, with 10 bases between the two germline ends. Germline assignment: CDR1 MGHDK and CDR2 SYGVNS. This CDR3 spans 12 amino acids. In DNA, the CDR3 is TGTGCCAGCAGGGAACAGAGAACTGAAGCTTTCTTT. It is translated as CASREQRTEAFF.

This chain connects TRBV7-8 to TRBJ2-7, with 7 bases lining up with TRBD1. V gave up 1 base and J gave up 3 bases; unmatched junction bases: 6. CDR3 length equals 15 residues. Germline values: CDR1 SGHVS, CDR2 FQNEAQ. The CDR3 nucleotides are TGTGCCAGCAGCTTAGGCTCAGGGGGTTTCTACGAGCAGTACTTC. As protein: CASSLGSGGFYEQYF.

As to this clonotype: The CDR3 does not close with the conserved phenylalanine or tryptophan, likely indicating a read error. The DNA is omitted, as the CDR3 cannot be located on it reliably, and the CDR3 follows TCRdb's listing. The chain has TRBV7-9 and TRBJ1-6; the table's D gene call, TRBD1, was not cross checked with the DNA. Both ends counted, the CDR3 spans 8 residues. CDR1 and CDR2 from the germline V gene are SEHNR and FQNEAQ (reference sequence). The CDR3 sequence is CASSLSRS.

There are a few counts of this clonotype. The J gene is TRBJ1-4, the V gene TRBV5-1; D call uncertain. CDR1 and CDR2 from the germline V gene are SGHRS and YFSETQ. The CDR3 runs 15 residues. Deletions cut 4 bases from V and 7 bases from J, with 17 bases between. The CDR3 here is CASSPMDGGSEKLFF. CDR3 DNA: TGCGCCAGCAGCCCAATGGACGGCGGGAGTGAAAAACTGTTTTTT.

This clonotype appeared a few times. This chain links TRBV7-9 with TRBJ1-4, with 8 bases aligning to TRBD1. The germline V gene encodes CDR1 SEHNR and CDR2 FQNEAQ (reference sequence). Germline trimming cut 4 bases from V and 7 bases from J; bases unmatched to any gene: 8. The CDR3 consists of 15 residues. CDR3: CASSSGQGASEKLFF. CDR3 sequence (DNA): TGTGCCAGCAGCTCCGGACAGGGAGCAAGTGAAAAACTGTTTTTT.

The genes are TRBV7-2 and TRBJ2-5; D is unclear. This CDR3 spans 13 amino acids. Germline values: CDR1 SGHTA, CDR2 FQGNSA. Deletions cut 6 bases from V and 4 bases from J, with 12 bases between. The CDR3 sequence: CASSESVRETQYF. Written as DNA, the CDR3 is TGTGCCAGCAGTGAGAGCGTGCGAGAGACCCAGTACTTC.

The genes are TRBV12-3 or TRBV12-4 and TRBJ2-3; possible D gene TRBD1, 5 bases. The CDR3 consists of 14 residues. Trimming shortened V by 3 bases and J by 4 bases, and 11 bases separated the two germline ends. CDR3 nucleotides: TGTGCCAGCAGTTTGTTTGACAGTTCAGATACGCAGTATTTT. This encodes CASSLFDSSDTQYF.

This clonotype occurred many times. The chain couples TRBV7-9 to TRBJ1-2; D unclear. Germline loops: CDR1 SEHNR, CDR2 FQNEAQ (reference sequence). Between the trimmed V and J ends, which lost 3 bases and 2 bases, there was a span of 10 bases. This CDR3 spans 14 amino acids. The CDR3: CASSLVTENYGYTF. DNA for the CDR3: TGTGCCAGCAGCTTGGTCACCGAAAACTATGGCTACACCTTC.

In DNA form, the CDR3 reads TGCAGTGCTATCAGGGTGAATCAGCCCCAGCATTTT. Residues: CSAIRVNQPQHF. The V call is TRBV20-1, the J call TRBJ1-5, with D possibly matching TRBD1 (5 bases). CDR3 length: 12 residues. V lost 4 bases and J 4 bases, leaving 8 bases between the germline ends. Germline V gene data show CDR1 as DFQATT and CDR2 as SNEGSKA (reference sequence).

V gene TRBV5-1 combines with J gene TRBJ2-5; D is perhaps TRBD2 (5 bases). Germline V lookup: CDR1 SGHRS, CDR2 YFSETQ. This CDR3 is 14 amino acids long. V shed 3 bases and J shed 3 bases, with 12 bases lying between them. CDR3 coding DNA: TGCGCCAGCAGCTATAGCGCAACGAAAGAGACCCAGTACTTC. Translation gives CASSYSATKETQYF.

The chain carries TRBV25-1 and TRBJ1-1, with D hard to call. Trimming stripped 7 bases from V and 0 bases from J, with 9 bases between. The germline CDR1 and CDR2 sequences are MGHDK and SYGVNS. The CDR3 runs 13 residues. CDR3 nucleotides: TGTGCCAGCATGTCGGGCATGAACACTGAAGCTTTCTTT. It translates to CASMSGMNTEAFF.

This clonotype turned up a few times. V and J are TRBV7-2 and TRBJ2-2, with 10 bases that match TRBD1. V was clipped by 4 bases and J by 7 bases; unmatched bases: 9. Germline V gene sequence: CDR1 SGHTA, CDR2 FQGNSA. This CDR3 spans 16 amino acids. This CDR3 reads CASSSYRQGAGGELFF. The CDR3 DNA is TGTGCCAGCAGCTCATACAGACAGGGGGCGGGCGGGGAGCTGTTTTTT.

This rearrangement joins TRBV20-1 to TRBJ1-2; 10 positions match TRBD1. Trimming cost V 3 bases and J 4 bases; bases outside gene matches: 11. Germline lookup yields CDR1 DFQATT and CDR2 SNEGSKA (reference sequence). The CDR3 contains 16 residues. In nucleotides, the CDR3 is TGCAGTGCTAGCGACGCGACAGGGGGCAGTGGCTATGGCTACACCTTC. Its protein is CSASDATGGSGYGYTF.

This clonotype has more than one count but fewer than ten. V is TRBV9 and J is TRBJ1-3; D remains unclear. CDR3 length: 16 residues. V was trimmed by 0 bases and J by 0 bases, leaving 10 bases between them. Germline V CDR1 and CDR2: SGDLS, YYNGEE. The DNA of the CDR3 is TGTGCCAGCAGCGTAGAGATGGCCTACTCTGGAAACACCATATATTTT. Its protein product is CASSVEMAYSGNTIYF.